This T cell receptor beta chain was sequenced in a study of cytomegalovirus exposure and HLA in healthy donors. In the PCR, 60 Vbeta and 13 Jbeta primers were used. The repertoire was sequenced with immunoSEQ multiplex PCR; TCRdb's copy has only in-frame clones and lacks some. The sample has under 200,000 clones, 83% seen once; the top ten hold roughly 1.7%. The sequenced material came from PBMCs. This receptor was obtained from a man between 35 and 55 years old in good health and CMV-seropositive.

CDR3 nucleotides: TGCGCCAGCAGCTTGGCGGCGGGGGGCTCCTACAATGAGCAGTTCTTC. Its protein is CASSLAAGGSYNEQFF. The chain has TRBV5-1 and TRBJ2-1, with 8 positions matching TRBD2. With 0 bases clipped from V and 0 bases from J, the junction kept 2 bases outside the gene matches. This CDR3 comprises 16 residues. In germline, CDR1 is SGHRS, CDR2 YFSETQ.